Below are 16 T cell receptor beta chains sequenced from a single sample in a study of shared clonotypes between healthy human individuals. It was CD45RO-negative cells, positively selected for CCR7, that made up naive CD8 cells, with terminally differentiated effector memory CD45RA+ cells excluded. Measured with immunoSEQ multiplex PCR; TCRdb has only the in-frame clones, and not every one. The sample consists of around 2,100,000 clones, roughly 95% of them appearing once. Sequencing was done on a sample of naive CD8+ T cells sorted from blood. These receptors all stem from a man in his late teens or twenties in good health.

With regard to this clone: Distinct nucleotide sequences in the sample also encode this CDR3. The chain is built from TRBV14 and TRBJ2-3, with D unresolved. This CDR3 comprises 13 residues. Germline lookup yields CDR1 SGHDN and CDR2 FVKESK. Trimming pared 2 bases from V and 1 base from J, leaving 4 bases between. The DNA of the CDR3 is TGTGCCAGCAGCCAATTCGGCACAGATACGCAGTATTTT. Amino acid sequence: CASSQFGTDTQYF.

Worth noting for this clone: Other DNA variants within this sample encode the same CDR3. This chain links TRBV27 with TRBJ2-1; D is unclear. The V and J ends lost 3 bases and 2 bases respectively, with 5 bases between them. Germline CDR1 is MNHEY and CDR2 is SMNVEV (reference sequence). There are 13 residues in the CDR3. The CDR3 region is CASSFSAYNEQFF. The CDR3 bases are TGTGCCAGCAGTTTTTCCGCCTACAATGAGCAGTTCTTC.

The rearrangement joins TRBV29-1 to TRBJ1-1, with 8 positions matching TRBD1. V lost 5 bases and J lost 3; bases outside the gene matches: 2. This CDR3 has 12 residues. The V gene's germline CDR1 is SQVTM and CDR2 ANQGSEA. Here the CDR3 reads CSVPGQDTEAFF. CDR3 bases: TGCAGCGTTCCGGGACAGGACACTGAAGCTTTCTTT.

This chain connects TRBV5-4 to TRBJ2-1; 10 bases agree with TRBD2. The V segment lost 2 bases and the J segment 4 bases; nucleotides outside the gene matches: 6. Germline lookup yields CDR1 SGHNT and CDR2 YYREEE (reference sequence). CDR3 length: 16 residues. CDR3 protein: CASSFYSGGLYNEQFF. CDR3 nucleotides: TGTGCCAGCAGCTTCTATAGCGGGGGGCTTTACAATGAGCAGTTCTTC.

For this clone: Different DNA sequences within this sample yield the same CDR3. This chain connects TRBV11-2 to TRBJ1-5, with D hard to call. The ends were cut back, 1 base at V and 7 bases at J, with 8 bases in the middle. Germline CDR1 reads SGHAT; CDR2 reads FQNNGV. The CDR3 loop spans 13 amino acids. CDR3 DNA sequence: TGTGCCAGCAGCTTAGGGGTCGGCCAGCCCCAGCATTTT. Translation gives CASSLGVGQPQHF.

The table lists this clone with a count of one. This chain joins TRBV5-6 and TRBJ2-3; TRBD1 matches at 7 bases. The V and J ends lost 4 bases and 2 bases, in that order; junction bases with no gene match: 4. The CDR3 consists of 14 residues. The germline V gene encodes CDR1 SGHDT and CDR2 YYEEEE. This CDR3 is CASSGDRDTDTQYF. The CDR3 DNA sequence: TGTGCCAGCAGCGGCGACAGGGACACAGATACGCAGTATTTT.

This clone was observed a single time. The same CDR3 arises from other DNA sequences in this sample as well. J is TRBJ2-3 and V is TRBV9; D unresolved. The V gene's germline CDR1 is SGDLS and CDR2 YYNGEE. V was cut by 0 bases and J by 2 bases, with 7 bases left in between. The CDR3 covers 14 residues. This CDR3 is CASSVEGLTDTQYF. In DNA, the CDR3 is TGTGCCAGCAGCGTAGAAGGGCTCACAGATACGCAGTATTTT.

This chain connects TRBV4-1 to TRBJ1-3; 9 positions agree with TRBD1. Germline V CDR1 and CDR2: MGHRA, YSYEKL. The CDR3 consists of 15 residues. V was pared by 4 bases and J by 4 bases, with 5 bases of the junction left unmatched. CDR3: CASSLRQGGGNTIYF. The CDR3 DNA reads as TGCGCCAGCAGCCTACGACAGGGGGGCGGAAACACCATATATTTT.

The chain uses TRBV5-1 and TRBJ2-3; D is ambiguous. The CDR3 covers 14 residues. The ends were cut back, 4 bases at V and 0 bases at J, with 9 bases in the middle. Germline V gene data show CDR1 as SGHRS and CDR2 as YFSETQ. CDR3 sequence: CASSQTSSTDTQYF. The CDR3 DNA reads TGCGCCAGCAGCCAAACAAGTAGCACAGATACGCAGTATTTT.

The chain carries TRBV4-1 and TRBJ2-4; D tentatively reads TRBD1 or TRBD2 (6 bases each). CDR3 length equals 17 residues. Per the germline V gene, CDR1 is MGHRA and CDR2 is YSYEKL. Trimming took off 1 base at V and 1 base at J, with 14 bases between the two ends. In nucleotides, the CDR3 is TGCGCCAGCAGCCAAGCGGGGGCAGGGTTCGCCAAAAACATTCAGTACTTC. Its translation is CASSQAGAGFAKNIQYF.

The rearrangement links TRBV19 to TRBJ2-7, with 11 bases fitting TRBD1. Germline-derived CDR1 and CDR2 are LNHDA and SQIVND (reference sequence). The V segment lost 5 bases and the J segment 3 bases; nucleotides outside the gene matches: 3. This CDR3 comprises 14 residues. The CDR3 protein is CASSGTGGSYEQYF. In nucleotides, the CDR3 is TGTGCCAGTAGTGGGACAGGGGGAAGCTACGAGCAGTACTTC.

The chain combines TRBV19 with TRBJ2-1; no reliable D call. Germline loops: CDR1 LNHDA, CDR2 SQIVND (reference sequence). Trimming pared 3 bases from V and 4 bases from J, leaving 13 bases between. The CDR3 consists of 15 residues. CDR3 bases: TGTGCCAGTAGTATGAATAGCCTAGTTTACAATGAGCAGTTCTTC. Its translation is CASSMNSLVYNEQFF. Complete variable domain (other parts from reference TRBV19 and TRBJ2-1): DGGITQSPKYLFRKEGQNVTLSCEQNLNHDAMYWYRQDPGQGLRLIYYSQIVNDFQKGDIAEGYSVSREKKESFPLTVTSAQKNPTAFYLCASSMNSLVYNEQFFGPGTRLTVL.

Here the CDR3 DNA reads TGTGCCAGCAGCTTAAAGGGTGGAGGGTGGGAGACCCAGTACTTC. It yields the protein CASSLKGGGWETQYF. The gene calls are TRBV7-2 and TRBJ2-5, with D possibly TRBD2 on 6 matching bases. V was clipped by 2 bases and J by 5 bases, with 15 bases between them. The germline V gene has CDR1 SGHTA and CDR2 FQGNSA. The CDR3 is 15 residues long.

This clone was observed once. The rearrangement uses TRBV5-6 and TRBJ2-1; D is undetermined. The germline CDR1 and CDR2 sequences are SGHDT and YYEEEE. Trimming removed 3 bases from V and 1 base from J, with 8 bases in between. This CDR3 comprises 14 residues. CDR3 DNA sequence: TGTGCCAGCAGCTATCCTCGGTCCTACAATGAGCAGTTCTTC. It yields the protein CASSYPRSYNEQFF.

The chain recombines TRBV30 with TRBJ2-3; 12 bases align to TRBD2. This CDR3 region has 17 residues. Trimming removed 2 bases from V and 1 base from J; junction bases left unmatched: 7. Per germline, CDR1 GTSNPN and CDR2 SVGIG (reference sequence). In DNA form, the CDR3 reads TGTGCCTGGAGTTCCCCTAGCGGGAGGGCCGGCACAGATACGCAGTATTTT. Its protein product is CAWSSPSGRAGTDTQYF. The complete variable domain, with remaining parts taken from reference TRBV30 and TRBJ2-3, reads SQTIHQWPATLVQPVGSPLSLECTVEGTSNPNLYWYRQAAGRGLQLLFYSVGIGQISSEVPQNLSASRPQDRQFILSSKKLLLSDSGFYLCAWSSPSGRAGTDTQYFGPGTRLTVL.

The chain carries TRBV7-9 and TRBJ2-5, with TRBD2 matching 11 bases. Germline CDR1 is SEHNR and CDR2 is FQNEAQ (reference sequence). The CDR3 loop spans 15 amino acids. V lost 1 base and J lost 4; bases outside the gene matches: 2. The CDR3 DNA is TGTGCCAGCAGCTTAGGACTAGCGGGGCGAGAGACCCAGTACTTC. Translation gives CASSLGLAGRETQYF.